This TCR beta chain was found in a study of T-cell reconstitution after alpha-beta-depleted transplantation in children. A library of TCRbeta sequences, prepared with unique molecular identifiers, was generated. TCRdb re-called the PCR reads with MiXCR, one entry per CDR3 protein. Altogether hundreds of thousands of distinct CDR3 sequences are present, roughly 10% being singletons, with the ten largest covering 4%. Germline CDR1 is SGHTA and CDR2 is FQGNSA. CDR3 size: 16 residues. V lost 0 bases and J lost 2, with 12 bases in between. In this sample, this clonotype turned up a few times. This TCR was sampled from a human donor who donated a stem cell graft to a child with acute myeloid leukemia. The specimen comprised PBMCs from the stem cell graft donor, sampled from the stem cell graft. The V call is TRBV7-2, the J call TRBJ2-3; D not certain. CDR3 protein: CASSLARVGNTDTQYF. CDR3 nucleotide sequence: TGTGCCAGCAGCTTAGCGAGAGTAGGTAACACAGATACGCAGTATTTT.